A selection of T cell receptor beta chains follows, all from one sample in a study of Graves' ophthalmopathy and Graves' hyperthyroidism. TCRdb reanalysed the multiplex PCR reads using MiXCR and keeps one entry per CDR3 protein. The sample has some 1.1 million distinct CDR3 sequences, about two fifths seen once. Sequences were obtained from peripheral blood or thyroid tissue (not recorded which). Source of these receptors: an adult man with Graves' hyperthyroidism. The CDR3 runs from the conserved cysteine through the conserved F or W. A D gene is named only where the DNA matches it firmly.

CDR3 protein,V gene,J gene,D gene
CASSPGLAASTGELFF,TRBV7-3,TRBJ2-2,TRBD2
CASNPSGATQETQYF,TRBV9,TRBJ2-5,TRBD2
CASSFSRGGRQETQYF,TRBV2,TRBJ2-5,NA
CASRTGQGVYEQYF,TRBV19,TRBJ2-7,TRBD1
CASTNSVTNQPQHF,TRBV19,TRBJ1-5,NA
CASSELGATQYF,TRBV2,TRBJ2-5,NA
CSAQGQENTEAFF,TRBV20-1,TRBJ1-1,TRBD1
CSVVGGAFF,TRBV29-1,TRBJ1-1,NA
CASRPGDFVGTQYF,TRBV7-9,TRBJ2-5,NA
CASSKTAGPSIYEQYF,TRBV5-1,TRBJ2-7,NA
CASTRDNSYEQYF,TRBV7-9,TRBJ2-7,NA
CASSVYQSARMYEQYF,TRBV9,TRBJ2-7,NA
CSVEGLAGTDTQYF,TRBV29-1,TRBJ2-3,TRBD2
CASSDRGSDQPQHF,TRBV10-3,TRBJ1-5,NA
CASSQDTKDTEAFF,TRBV7-2,TRBJ1-1,NA
CATSDFRGRQGKRRNTGELFF,TRBV24-1,TRBJ2-2,NA
CAISETGVQVYGYTF,TRBV10-3,TRBJ1-2,TRBD1
CASSFAQPQHF,TRBV5-8,TRBJ1-5,NA
CASSESGGPSPLHF,TRBV10-1,TRBJ1-6,NA
CASSPGWGDETQYF,TRBV5-8,TRBJ2-5,NA
CSATAINLGEKLFF,TRBV20-1,TRBJ1-4,NA
CASSQDRWDRETQYF,TRBV4-3,TRBJ2-5,NA
CASSEPRGHGTEAFF,TRBV4-1,TRBJ1-1,TRBD1
CSPSRLAGINEQYF,TRBV20-1,TRBJ2-7,TRBD2
CASSLDPASAGDEQYF,TRBV11-2,TRBJ2-7,NA
CASSSADSMNTEAFF,TRBV28,TRBJ1-1,NA
CASSRTGEIRTLHF,TRBV7-2,TRBJ1-6,TRBD1
CATSRGPERGYTF,TRBV15,TRBJ1-2,NA
CASSEVVGVTEAFF,TRBV2,TRBJ1-1,NA
CASSPGTSGSDTQYF,TRBV7-9,TRBJ2-3,TRBD2
CATRTAGGNGELFF,TRBV24-1,TRBJ2-2,NA
CSVVWDRGIYEQYF,TRBV29-1,TRBJ2-7,TRBD1
CASSQGQGRLRETQYF,TRBV7-8,TRBJ2-5,TRBD1
CAISAAGGPLYGYTF,TRBV10-3,TRBJ1-2,TRBD1
CATSSGGGPGYTF,TRBV15,TRBJ1-2,NA
CASSSTPRPYVRETQYF,TRBV12-3/TRBV12-4,TRBJ2-5,NA
CSYSRQETQYF,TRBV29-1,TRBJ2-5,NA
CSARRNYGYTF,TRBV20-1,TRBJ1-2,NA
CAISDHDRVEGEQYF,TRBV10-3,TRBJ2-7,TRBD1
CASSSGQISYGYTF,TRBV7-2,TRBJ1-2,TRBD1
CASSQDWGRRQPQHF,TRBV4-3,TRBJ1-5,NA
CASSLMVVSYEQYF,TRBV5-6,TRBJ2-7,NA
CAWTGQSNYEQYF,TRBV19,TRBJ2-7,NA
CASSLVDEETQYF,TRBV7-2,TRBJ2-5,NA
CASSNTGVYQPQHF,TRBV12-3/TRBV12-4,TRBJ1-5,TRBD1
CASNDEGYQETQYF,TRBV6-6,TRBJ2-5,NA
CASRDLGETQYF,TRBV19,TRBJ2-5,NA
CSARTSGIYYEQYF,TRBV20-1,TRBJ2-7,TRBD2
CASSLDSSNQPQHF,TRBV7-9,TRBJ1-5,NA
CASSSYDAMGEKLFF,TRBV7-9,TRBJ1-4,NA